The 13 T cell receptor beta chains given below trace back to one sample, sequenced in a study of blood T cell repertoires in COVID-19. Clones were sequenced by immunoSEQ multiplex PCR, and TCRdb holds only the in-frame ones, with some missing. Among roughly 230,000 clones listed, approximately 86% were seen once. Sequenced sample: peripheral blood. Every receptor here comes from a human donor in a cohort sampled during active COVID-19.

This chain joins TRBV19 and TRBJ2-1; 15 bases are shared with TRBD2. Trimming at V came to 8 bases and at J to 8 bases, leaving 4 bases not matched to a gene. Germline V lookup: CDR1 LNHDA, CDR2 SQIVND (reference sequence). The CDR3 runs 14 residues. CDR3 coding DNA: TGTGCCAGTCGGACTAGCGGGGGGGCCCATGAGCAGTTCTTC. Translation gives CASRTSGGAHEQFF.

The CDR3, as DNA: TGTGCCAGTACCCCCAATTCGGGGTCGGGAAAACTGTTTTTT. It is translated as CASTPNSGSGKLFF. V gene TRBV19 combines with J gene TRBJ1-4; D is ambiguous. Looked up from germline, CDR1 is LNHDA and CDR2 is SQIVND (reference sequence). The ends were cut back, 7 bases at V and 10 bases at J, with 19 bases in the middle. This CDR3 spans 14 amino acids.

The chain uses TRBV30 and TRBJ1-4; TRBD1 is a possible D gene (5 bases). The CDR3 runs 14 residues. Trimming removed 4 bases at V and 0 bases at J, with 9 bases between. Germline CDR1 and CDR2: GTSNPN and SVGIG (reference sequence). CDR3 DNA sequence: TGTGCCTGGATGGAACAGGCAACTAATGAAAAACTGTTTTTT. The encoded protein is CAWMEQATNEKLFF.

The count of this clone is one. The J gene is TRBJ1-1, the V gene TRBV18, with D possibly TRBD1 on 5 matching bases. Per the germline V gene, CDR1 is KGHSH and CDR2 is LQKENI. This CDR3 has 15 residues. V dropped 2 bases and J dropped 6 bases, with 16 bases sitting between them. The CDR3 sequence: CASSPEGRVDPEAFF. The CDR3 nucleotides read TGTGCCAGCTCACCAGAGGGGAGGGTCGATCCTGAAGCTTTCTTT.

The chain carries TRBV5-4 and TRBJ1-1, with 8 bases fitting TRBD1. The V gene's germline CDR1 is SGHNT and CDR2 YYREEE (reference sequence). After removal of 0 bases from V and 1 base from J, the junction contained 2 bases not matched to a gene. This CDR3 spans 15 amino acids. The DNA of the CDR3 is TGTGCCAGCAGCTTGGGGGACAGGTCGAACACTGAAGCTTTCTTT. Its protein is CASSLGDRSNTEAFF.

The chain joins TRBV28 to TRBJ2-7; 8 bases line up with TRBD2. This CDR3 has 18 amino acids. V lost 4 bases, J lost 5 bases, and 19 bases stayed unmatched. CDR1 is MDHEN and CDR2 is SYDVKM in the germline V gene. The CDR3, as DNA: TGTGCCAGCAGTTCCCGGAGAATTAGCGGGAAAGGGTCCCACGAGCAGTACTTC. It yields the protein CASSSRRISGKGSHEQYF.

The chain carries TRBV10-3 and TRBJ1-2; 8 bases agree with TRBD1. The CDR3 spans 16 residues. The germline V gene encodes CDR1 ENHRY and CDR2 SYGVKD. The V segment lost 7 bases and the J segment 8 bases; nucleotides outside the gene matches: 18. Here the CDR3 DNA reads TGTGCCATCACACCCGCGGATGGGCAGGGGGCGCGCGGCTACACCTTC. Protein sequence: CAITPADGQGARGYTF.

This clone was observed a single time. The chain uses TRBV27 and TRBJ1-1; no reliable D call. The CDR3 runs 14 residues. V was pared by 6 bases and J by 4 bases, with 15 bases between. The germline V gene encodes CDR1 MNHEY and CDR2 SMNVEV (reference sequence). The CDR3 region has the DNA TGTGCCAGCAGCCCTGGACGGGGTTTCACTGAAGCTTTCTTT. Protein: CASSPGRGFTEAFF.

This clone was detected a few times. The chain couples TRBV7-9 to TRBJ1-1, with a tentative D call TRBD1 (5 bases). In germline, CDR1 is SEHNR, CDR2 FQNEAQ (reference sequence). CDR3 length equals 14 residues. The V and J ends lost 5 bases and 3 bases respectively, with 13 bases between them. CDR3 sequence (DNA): TGTGCCAGCAGCCATACAGCGGGGGACACTGAAGCTTTCTTT. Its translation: CASSHTAGDTEAFF.

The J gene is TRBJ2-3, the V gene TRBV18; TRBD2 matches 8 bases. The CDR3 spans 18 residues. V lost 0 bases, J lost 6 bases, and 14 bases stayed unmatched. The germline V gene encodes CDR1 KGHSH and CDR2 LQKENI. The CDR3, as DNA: TGTGCCAGCTCACCACCGTACGCAGCGGGGGCGTCATTGGATACGCAGTATTTT. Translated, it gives CASSPPYAAGASLDTQYF. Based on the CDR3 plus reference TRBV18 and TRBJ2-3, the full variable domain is NAGVMQNPRHLVRRRGQEARLRCSPMKGHSHVYWYRQLPEEGLKFMVYLQKENIIDESGMPKERFSAEFPKEGPSILRIQQVVRGDSAAYFCASSPPYAAGASLDTQYFGPGTRLTVL.

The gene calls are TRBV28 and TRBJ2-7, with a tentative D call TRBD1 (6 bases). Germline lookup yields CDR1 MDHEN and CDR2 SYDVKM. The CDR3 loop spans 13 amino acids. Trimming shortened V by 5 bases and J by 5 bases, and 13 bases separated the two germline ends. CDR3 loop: CASSKDRFHEQYF. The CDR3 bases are TGTGCCAGCAGTAAAGACAGGTTCCACGAGCAGTACTTC.

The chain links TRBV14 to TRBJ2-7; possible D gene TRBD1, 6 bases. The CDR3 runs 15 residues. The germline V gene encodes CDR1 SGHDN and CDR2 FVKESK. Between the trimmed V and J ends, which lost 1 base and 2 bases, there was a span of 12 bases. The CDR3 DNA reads TGTGCCAGCAGCCAAGGATGGGGACACGCCTACGAGCAGTACTTC. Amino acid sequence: CASSQGWGHAYEQYF. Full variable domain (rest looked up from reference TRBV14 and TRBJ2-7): EAGVTQFPSHSVIEKGQTVTLRCDPISGHDNLYWYRRVMGKEIKFLLHFVKESKQDESGMPNNRFLAERTGGTYSTLKVQPAELEDSGVYFCASSQGWGHAYEQYFGPGTRLTVT.

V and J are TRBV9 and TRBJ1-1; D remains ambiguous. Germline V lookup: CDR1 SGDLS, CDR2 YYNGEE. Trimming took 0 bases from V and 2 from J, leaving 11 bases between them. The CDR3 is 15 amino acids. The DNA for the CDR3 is TGTGCCAGCAGCGTAGTGGCTGGGCCCAACACTGAAGCTTTCTTT. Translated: CASSVVAGPNTEAFF.